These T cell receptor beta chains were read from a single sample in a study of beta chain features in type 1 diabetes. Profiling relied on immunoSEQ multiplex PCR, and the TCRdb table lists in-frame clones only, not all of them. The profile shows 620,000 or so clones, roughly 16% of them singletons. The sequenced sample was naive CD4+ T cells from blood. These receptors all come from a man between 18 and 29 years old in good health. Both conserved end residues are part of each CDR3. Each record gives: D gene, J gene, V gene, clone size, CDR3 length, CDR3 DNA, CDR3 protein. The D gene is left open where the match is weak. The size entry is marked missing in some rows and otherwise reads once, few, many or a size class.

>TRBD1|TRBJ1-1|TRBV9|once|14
TGTGCCAGCAGCCCCAGACAGGGCGACACTGAAGCTTTCTTT
CASSPRQGDTEAFF
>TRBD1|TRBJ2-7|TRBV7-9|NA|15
TGTGCCAGCAGCCCATCGGGACAGGCGCTGAACGAGCAGTACTTC
CASSPSGQALNEQYF
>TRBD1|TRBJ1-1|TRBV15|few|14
TGTGCCACCAGCAGAGGACAGGGGTTTACTGAAGCTTTCTTT
CATSRGQGFTEAFF
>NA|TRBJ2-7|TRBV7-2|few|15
TGTGCCAGCAGCCGATGGGTGGGACAAGCCTACGAGCAGTACTTC
CASSRWVGQAYEQYF
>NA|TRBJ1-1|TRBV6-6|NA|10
TGTGCCAGCGCTGGTGGGAAAGCTTTCTTT
CASAGGKAFF
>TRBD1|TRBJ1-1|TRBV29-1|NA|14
TGCAGCGTTGAATCGGGACAGATAAGGACTGAAGCTTTCTTT
CSVESGQIRTEAFF
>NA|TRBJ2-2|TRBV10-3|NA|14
TGTGCCATCAGTGGAATTCAGGGTACCGGGGAGCTGTTTTTT
CAISGIQGTGELFF
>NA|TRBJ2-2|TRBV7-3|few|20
TGTGCCAGCAGCTTAAGTTGGAGACCGACACCGTTAAAGAACACCGGGGAGCTGTTTTTT
CASSLSWRPTPLKNTGELFF
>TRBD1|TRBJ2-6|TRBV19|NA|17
TGTGCCAGTAGTATCCGGACAGGGAGCTCTGGGGCCAACGTCCTGACTTTC
CASSIRTGSSGANVLTF
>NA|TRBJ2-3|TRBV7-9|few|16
TGTGCCAGCAGCTCCGGCCAGGAATCCGTAGGAGATACGCAGTATTTT
CASSSGQESVGDTQYF
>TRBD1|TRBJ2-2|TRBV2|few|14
TGTGCCAGCAGGGACAGGGGGCACACCGGGGAGCTGTTTTTT
CASRDRGHTGELFF
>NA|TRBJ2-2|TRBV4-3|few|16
TGCGCCAGCAGCCTCTCAACCGCAGTCCGCACCGGGGAGCTGTTTTTT
CASSLSTAVRTGELFF
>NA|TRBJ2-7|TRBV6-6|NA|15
TGTGCCAGCAGTTACCGGGGTGGGAGCTCCTACGAGCAGTACTTC
CASSYRGGSSYEQYF
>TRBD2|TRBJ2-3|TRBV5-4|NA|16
TGTGCCAGCAGCCCAGGTCCGGGACTAGCGGAAGATACGCAGTATTTT
CASSPGPGLAEDTQYF
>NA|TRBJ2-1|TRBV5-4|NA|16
TGTGCCAGCAGCTTGGGATCAGGGGAACCCTACAATGAGCAGTTCTTC
CASSLGSGEPYNEQFF
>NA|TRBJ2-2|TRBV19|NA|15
TGTGCCAGTAGTAAGGCCGTTCGGAACACCGGGGAGCTGTTTTTT
CASSKAVRNTGELFF
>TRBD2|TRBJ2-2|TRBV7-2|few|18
TGTGCCAGCAGCTCGGGACTAGCGGGTCGTCGGGTCACCGGGGAGCTGTTTTTT
CASSSGLAGRRVTGELFF
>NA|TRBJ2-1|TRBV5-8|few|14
TGTGCCAGCAGCTTAAATACCCCGTCAGCCGAACGGTTCTTC
CASSLNTPSAERFF
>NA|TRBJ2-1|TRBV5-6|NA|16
TGTGCCAGCATGGAGGTACCGGCACTAGGAACGGATGAGCAGTTCTTC
CASMEVPALGTDEQFF
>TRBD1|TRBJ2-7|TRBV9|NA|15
TGTGCCAGCAGCCCGCAGGACAGGGCCGGCTACGAGCAGTACTTC
CASSPQDRAGYEQYF
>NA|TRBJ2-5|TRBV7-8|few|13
TGTGCCAGCAGCTCAAGGGCCCTAGAGACCCAGTACTTC
CASSSRALETQYF
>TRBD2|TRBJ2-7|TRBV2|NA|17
TGTGCCAGCAGTGTACTTAACCCGGGACTAGCGATCTACGAGCAGTACTTC
CASSVLNPGLAIYEQYF
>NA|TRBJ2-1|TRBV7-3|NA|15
TGTGCCAGCAGCCTAGTTGGGACCTTCTACAATGAGCAGTTCTTC
CASSLVGTFYNEQFF
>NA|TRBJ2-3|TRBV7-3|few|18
TGTGCCAGCAGCCCTGACAGGTTTTTAGAATCGGGCACAGATACGCAGTATTTT
CASSPDRFLESGTDTQYF
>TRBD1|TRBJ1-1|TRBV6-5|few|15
TGTGCCAGCTTACCGGGACAGGGAGCAAGCGCTGAAGCTTTCTTT
CASLPGQGASAEAFF
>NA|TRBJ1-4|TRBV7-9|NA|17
TGTGCCAGCAGCTTGGGCCTCGGGATGGGCTCTAATGAAAAACTGTTTTTT
CASSLGLGMGSNEKLFF
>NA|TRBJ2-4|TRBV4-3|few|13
TGCGCCAGCAGCCAAGACAGGGATAAAACTCAGTACTTC
CASSQDRDKTQYF
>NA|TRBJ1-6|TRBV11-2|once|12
TGTGCCAGCAGACCGTATAATTCACCCCTCCACTTT
CASRPYNSPLHF
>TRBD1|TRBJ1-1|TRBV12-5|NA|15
TGTGCTAGTGGTTTGCGGGTACAGGGGCACACTGAAGCTTTCTTT
CASGLRVQGHTEAFF
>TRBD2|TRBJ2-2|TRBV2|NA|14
TGTGCCAGCCAGGGACTAGCGGGCACCGGGGAGCTGTTTTTT
CASQGLAGTGELFF
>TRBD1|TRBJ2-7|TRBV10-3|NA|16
TGTGCCATCAGGGTCGACAGGGCCAGTTCTTTCTACGAGCAGTACTTC
CAIRVDRASSFYEQYF